This T cell receptor (beta chain) comes out of a study of PD-1 blockade in classical Hodgkin lymphoma. Whole-study context: It was nivolumab at 3 mg/kg, given intravenously every 2 weeks, that patients received.

The assay was immunoSEQ multiplex PCR, and TCRdb's table has in-frame clones only and misses some. The sample holds about 30,000 clones, roughly 80% seen once. Time point noted: cycle 4 day 1 (C4D1), after 6 weeks of nivolumab. Each patient experienced a relapse that followed autologous stem cell transplantation, and brentuximab vedotin exposure varied. The study purified CD4+ T cells from thawed PBMCs using magnetic negative selection. Details on this clone: Its antigen is not identified.

Study conclusions and caveats: Those patients who began receiving nivolumab less than 1 year after ASCT had lower diversity, and they were excluded. TCR diversity rose significantly by C4D1 in CD4+ but not CD8+ cells.

This CDR3 has 13 amino acids. V lost 2 bases to trimming and J lost 7 bases, with 9 bases between them. The germline gives CDR1 SGHRS, CDR2 YFSETQ. Here the sequenced sample was CD4+ T cells from blood, taken before the fourth cycle of nivolumab. The chain has TRBV5-1 and TRBJ1-4, with D tentatively TRBD1 (5 bases). This receptor was taken from a human donor with classical Hodgkin lymphoma. CDR3 sequence (DNA): TGCGCCAGCAGCTTACTGGGGGGTGAAAAACTGTTTTTT. It translates to CASSLLGGEKLFF.